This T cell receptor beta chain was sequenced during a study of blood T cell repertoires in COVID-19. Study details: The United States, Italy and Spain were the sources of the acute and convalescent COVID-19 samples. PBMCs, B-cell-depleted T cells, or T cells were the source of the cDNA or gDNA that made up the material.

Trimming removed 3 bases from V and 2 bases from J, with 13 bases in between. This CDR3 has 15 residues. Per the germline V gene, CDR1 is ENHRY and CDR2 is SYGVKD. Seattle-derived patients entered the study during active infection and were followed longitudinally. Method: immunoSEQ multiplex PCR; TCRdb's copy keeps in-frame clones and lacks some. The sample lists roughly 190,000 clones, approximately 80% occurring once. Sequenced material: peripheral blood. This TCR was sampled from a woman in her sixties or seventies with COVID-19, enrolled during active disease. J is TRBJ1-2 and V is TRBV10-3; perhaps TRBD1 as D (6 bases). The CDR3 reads CAISEQGPGNYGYTF. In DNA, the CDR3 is TGTGCCATCAGTGAACAGGGACCTGGGAACTATGGCTACACCTTC.